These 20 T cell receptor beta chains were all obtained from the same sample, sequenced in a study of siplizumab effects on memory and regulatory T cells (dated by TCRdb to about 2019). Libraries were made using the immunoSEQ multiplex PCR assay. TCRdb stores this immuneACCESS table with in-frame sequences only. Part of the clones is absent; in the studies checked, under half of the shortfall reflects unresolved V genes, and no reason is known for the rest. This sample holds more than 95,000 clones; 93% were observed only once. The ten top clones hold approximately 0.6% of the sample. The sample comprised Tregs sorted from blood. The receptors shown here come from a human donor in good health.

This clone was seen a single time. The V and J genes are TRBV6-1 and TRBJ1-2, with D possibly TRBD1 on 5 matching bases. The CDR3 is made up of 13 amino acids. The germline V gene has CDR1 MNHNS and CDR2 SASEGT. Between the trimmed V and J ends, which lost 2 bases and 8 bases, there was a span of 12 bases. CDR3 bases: TGTGCCAGCAGTGAAAGGACATTGAGGGGCTACACCTTC. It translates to CASSERTLRGYTF.

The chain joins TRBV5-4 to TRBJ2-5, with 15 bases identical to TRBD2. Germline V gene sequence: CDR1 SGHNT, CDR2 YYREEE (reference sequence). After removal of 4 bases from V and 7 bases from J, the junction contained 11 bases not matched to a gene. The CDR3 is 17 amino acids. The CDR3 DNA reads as TGTGCCAGCAGCCCGGGACTAGCGGGGGGCCGAACGGGGACCCAGTACTTC. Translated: CASSPGLAGGRTGTQYF. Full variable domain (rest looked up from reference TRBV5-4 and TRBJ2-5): ETGVTQSPTHLIKTRGQQVTLRCSSQSGHNTVSWYQQALGQGPQFIFQYYREEENGRGNFPPRFSGLQFPNYSSELNVNALELDDSALYLCASSPGLAGGRTGTQYFGPGTRLLVL.

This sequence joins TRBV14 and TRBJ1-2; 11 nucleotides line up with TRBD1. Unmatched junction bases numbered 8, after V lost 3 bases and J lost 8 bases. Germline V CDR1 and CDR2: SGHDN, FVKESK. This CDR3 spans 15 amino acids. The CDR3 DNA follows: TGTGCCAGCAGCCATCTAGGACAGGGGGCAACGGGCTACACCTTC. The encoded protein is CASSHLGQGATGYTF.

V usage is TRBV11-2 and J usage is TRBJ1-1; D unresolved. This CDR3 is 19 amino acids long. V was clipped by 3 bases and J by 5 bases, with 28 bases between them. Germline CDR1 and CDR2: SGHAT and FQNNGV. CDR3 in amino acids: CASSLRTPGSNPLRTEAFF. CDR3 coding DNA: TGTGCCAGCAGCTTGAGGACCCCGGGGTCAAACCCCTTGCGGACTGAAGCTTTCTTT.

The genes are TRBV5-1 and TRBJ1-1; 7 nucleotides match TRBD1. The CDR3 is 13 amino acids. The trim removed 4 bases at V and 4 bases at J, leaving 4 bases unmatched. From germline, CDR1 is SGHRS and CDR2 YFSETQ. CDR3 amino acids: CASSTSGGTEAFF. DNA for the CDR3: TGCGCCAGCAGCACCTCAGGGGGCACTGAAGCTTTCTTT.

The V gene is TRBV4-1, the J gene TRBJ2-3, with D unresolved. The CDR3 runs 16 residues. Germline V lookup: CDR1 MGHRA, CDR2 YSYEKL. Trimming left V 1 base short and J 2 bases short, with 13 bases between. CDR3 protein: CASSQGIQSPTDTQYF. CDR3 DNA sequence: TGCGCCAGCAGCCAAGGAATACAGTCCCCCACAGATACGCAGTATTTT.

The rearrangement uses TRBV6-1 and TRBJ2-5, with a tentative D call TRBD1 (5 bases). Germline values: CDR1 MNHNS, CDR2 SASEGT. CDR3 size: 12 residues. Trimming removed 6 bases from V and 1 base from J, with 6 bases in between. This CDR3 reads CASRQVQETQYF. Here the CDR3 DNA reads TGTGCCAGCAGACAGGTCCAAGAGACCCAGTACTTC.

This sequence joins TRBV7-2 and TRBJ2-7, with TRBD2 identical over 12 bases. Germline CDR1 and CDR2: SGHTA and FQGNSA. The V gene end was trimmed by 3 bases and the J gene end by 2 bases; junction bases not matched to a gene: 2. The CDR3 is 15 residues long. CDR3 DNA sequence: TGTGCCAGCAGCTTCCTAGCGGGAGGGCCCTACGAGCAGTACTTC. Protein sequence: CASSFLAGGPYEQYF.

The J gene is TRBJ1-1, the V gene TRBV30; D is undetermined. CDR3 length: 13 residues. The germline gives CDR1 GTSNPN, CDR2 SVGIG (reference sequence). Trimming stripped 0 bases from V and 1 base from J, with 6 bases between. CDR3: CAWSVRRNTEAFF. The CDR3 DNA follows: TGTGCCTGGAGTGTACGACGGAACACTGAAGCTTTCTTT. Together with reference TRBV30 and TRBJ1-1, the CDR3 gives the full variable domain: SQTIHQWPATLVQPVGSPLSLECTVEGTSNPNLYWYRQAAGRGLQLLFYSVGIGQISSEVPQNLSASRPQDRQFILSSKKLLLSDSGFYLCAWSVRRNTEAFFGQGTRLTVV.

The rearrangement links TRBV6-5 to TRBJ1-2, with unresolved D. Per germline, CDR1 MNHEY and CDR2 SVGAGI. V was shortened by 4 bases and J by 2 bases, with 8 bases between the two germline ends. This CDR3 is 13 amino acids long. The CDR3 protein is CASSSGENYGYTF. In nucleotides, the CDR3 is TGTGCCAGCAGTTCGGGCGAGAACTATGGCTACACCTTC.

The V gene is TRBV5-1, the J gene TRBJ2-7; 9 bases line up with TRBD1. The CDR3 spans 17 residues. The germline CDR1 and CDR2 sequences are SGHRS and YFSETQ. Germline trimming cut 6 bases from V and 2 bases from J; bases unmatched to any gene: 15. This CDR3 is CASKFSPGQGPTYEQYF. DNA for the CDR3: TGCGCCAGCAAATTTTCGCCGGGACAGGGCCCAACCTACGAGCAGTACTTC.

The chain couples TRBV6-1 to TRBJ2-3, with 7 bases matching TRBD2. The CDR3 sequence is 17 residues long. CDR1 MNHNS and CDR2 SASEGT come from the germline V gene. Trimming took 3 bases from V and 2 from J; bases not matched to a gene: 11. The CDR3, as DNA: TGTGCCAGCAGTGACTACCGGACTAGAGGATTCACAGATACGCAGTATTTT. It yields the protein CASSDYRTRGFTDTQYF.

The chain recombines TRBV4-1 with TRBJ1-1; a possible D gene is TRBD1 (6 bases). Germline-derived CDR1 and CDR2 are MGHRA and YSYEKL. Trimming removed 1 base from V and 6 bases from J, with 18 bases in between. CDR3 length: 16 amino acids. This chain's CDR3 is CASSQAVGGGWAEAFF. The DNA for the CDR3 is TGCGCCAGCAGCCAAGCGGTTGGAGGGGGTTGGGCTGAAGCTTTCTTT.

As DNA, the CDR3 is TGTGCCAGCAGCTTAGTCCTGACGGCCCAGTACTTC. It codes for CASSLVLTAQYF. The chain employs TRBV11-2 and TRBJ2-5; no definite D call. CDR3 size: 12 residues. V was trimmed by 1 base and J by 9 bases, leaving 9 bases between them. The germline V gene has CDR1 SGHAT and CDR2 FQNNGV.

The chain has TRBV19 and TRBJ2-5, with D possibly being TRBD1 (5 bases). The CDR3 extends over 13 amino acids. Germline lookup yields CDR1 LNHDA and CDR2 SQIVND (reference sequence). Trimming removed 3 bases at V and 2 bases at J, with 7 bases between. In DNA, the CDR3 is TGTGCCAGTAGTATCAACAGGCAAGAGACCCAGTACTTC. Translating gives CASSINRQETQYF.

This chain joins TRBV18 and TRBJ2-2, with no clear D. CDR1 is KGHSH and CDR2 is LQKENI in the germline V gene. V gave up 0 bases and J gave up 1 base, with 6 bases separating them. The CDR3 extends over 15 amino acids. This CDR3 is CASSPPTVNTGELFF. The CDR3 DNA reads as TGTGCCAGCTCACCACCTACAGTGAACACCGGGGAGCTGTTTTTT. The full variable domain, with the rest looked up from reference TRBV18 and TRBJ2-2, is NAGVMQNPRHLVRRRGQEARLRCSPMKGHSHVYWYRQLPEEGLKFMVYLQKENIIDESGMPKERFSAEFPKEGPSILRIQQVVRGDSAAYFCASSPPTVNTGELFFGEGSRLTVL.

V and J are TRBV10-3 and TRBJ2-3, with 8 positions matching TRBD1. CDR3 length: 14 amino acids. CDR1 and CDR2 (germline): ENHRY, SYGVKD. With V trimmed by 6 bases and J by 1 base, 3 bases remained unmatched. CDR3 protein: CAIRPGQGTDTQYF. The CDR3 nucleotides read TGTGCCATCAGACCGGGACAGGGCACAGATACGCAGTATTTT.

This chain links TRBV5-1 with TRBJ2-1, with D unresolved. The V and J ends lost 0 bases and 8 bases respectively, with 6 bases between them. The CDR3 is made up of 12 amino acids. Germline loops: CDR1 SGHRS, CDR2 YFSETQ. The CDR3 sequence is CASSLVDYEQFF. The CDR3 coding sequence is TGCGCCAGCAGCTTGGTCGATTATGAGCAGTTCTTC.

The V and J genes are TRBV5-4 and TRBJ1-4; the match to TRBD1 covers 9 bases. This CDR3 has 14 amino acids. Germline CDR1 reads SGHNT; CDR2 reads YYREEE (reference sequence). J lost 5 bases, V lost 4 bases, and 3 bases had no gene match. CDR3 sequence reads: CASSPGTGNEKLFF. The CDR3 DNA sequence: TGTGCCAGCAGCCCAGGGACAGGGAATGAAAAACTGTTTTTT.

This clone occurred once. For the CDR3, the DNA is TGTGCCAGCAGCGTAGACCCCAAAGTAGGGCAGCCCCAGCATTTT. Protein product: CASSVDPKVGQPQHF. J is TRBJ1-5 and V is TRBV9; unclear D gene. This CDR3 is 15 amino acids long. The germline V and J ends were trimmed by 0 bases and 7 bases, with 14 bases remaining between them. Per the germline V gene, CDR1 is SGDLS and CDR2 is YYNGEE.